This TCR beta chain was sequenced for a study of blood T cell repertoires in COVID-19. Authors' data handling: Amplifying reference gene primers gave estimates of nucleated cell counts. TCRdb's copy holds only in-frame clones and misses some; the assay was immunoSEQ multiplex PCR. V and J calls and clone size are as listed in that table; D and trimming were resolved from the DNA. The top ten hold approximately 6.2% of the sample, which has under 250,000 clones, 86% seen once. The V end lost 4 bases, the J end lost 4 bases, and 7 bases lay between the germline ends. There are 12 residues in the CDR3. The germline gives CDR1 SNHLY, CDR2 FYNNEI. It was during active infection that Seattle patients were enrolled and then longitudinally followed.

The rearrangement joins TRBV2 to TRBJ1-1; D is unresolved. This receptor was identified in a woman of 80 years or more with COVID-19, enrolled during active disease. Material: peripheral blood. The CDR3 region is CASSAGGTEAFF. The CDR3 bases are TGTGCCAGCAGTGCTGGCGGCACTGAAGCTTTCTTT.